In its sample, the clone carrying this TCR beta chain was seen a few times. The antigen remains undetermined. The sample comes from a study of early stage breast cancer tumors. Study overall: Under 10 ER+/PR+/HER2- tumors were invasive ductal; a few were invasive lobular. Each sample averaged around 10-fold read coverage.

The protocol was immunoSEQ multiplex PCR, while the TCRdb copy is restricted to in-frame clones and leaves out a portion. The data show 40,000 to 60,000 clones, with just under 80% seen just once and about 3.4% held by the top ten. CDR1 SNHLY and CDR2 FYNNEI come from the germline V gene. The V end lost 9 bases, the J end lost 6 bases, and 21 bases lay between the germline ends. The CDR3 has 14 amino acids. Findings of the study overall: Compared with adjacent normal breast, tumors showed about 2.3-fold denser, more clonal T cells.

Material: blood. The rearrangement joins TRBV2 to TRBJ2-7; possibly TRBD1 or TRBD2 for D (6 bases each). This clonotype was obtained from a person aged 40-50 years with breast cancer. As DNA, the CDR3 is TGTGCCAGTGTGACAGGAGGGGGTTTGGCCGAGCAGTACTTC. This translates into CASVTGGGLAEQYF.